This T cell receptor beta chain emerged from a study of cytomegalovirus exposure and HLA in healthy donors. The study's findings and limits: Some segments of the V type, notably TRBV6-2 and TRBV6-3, were excluded as indistinguishable. As a later analysis showed, a missense DCLRE1C variant was linked to trimming of TCR beta V- and J-genes. In vitro confirmation showed three CMV-associated chains to be CMV antigen specific.

Turning to this clone: Its target is unknown.

The primer mix had 60 Vbeta and 13 Jbeta primers. Generated by immunoSEQ multiplex PCR, the TCRdb table keeps only in-frame clones and is missing some. The data show around 90,000 clones, roughly 86% seen once. The germline V gene has CDR1 GTSNPN and CDR2 SVGIG (reference sequence). The CDR3 spans 14 residues. After removal of 4 bases from V and 0 bases from J, the junction contained 5 bases not matched to a gene. This sequence joins TRBV30 and TRBJ1-1; the match to TRBD1 covers 7 bases. Sequencing was done on a sample of PBMCs. This sequence originates from a human donor in good health. DNA of the CDR3: TGTGCCTGGAAAGGGGACAGCTTGAACACTGAAGCTTTCTTT. It encodes CAWKGDSLNTEAFF.